These T cell receptor beta chains were read from a single sample in a study of blood T cell repertoires in COVID-19. Assay: immunoSEQ multiplex PCR; the TCRdb copy retains only in-frame clones and omits some. This table holds more than 150,000 clones, 65% to 90% found once. Sequencing was done on a sample of peripheral blood. These receptors were collected from a woman aged 45-59 years with acute or convalescent COVID-19. Each CDR3 is given with its conserved first and last residue. Expanded clones get a size class; other rows say once, few or many, or leave the size out.

NA | TRBV5-1 | CASSLAAVSRTEAFF
once | TRBV19 | CASSIGGLGGEQYF
NA | TRBV2 | CASRGEGEAFF
few | TRBV7-2 | CASSTHRVLNTGELFF
NA | TRBV7-2 | CASSLSATGSLPQHF
NA | TRBV4-1 | CASSQDVVGRFRKLFF
NA | TRBV30 | CAWTLGTSGRGEQFF
NA | TRBV28 | CASSLGGVWGTDTQYF
NA | TRBV7-8 | CASSPYGAGTRWDTDTQYF
few | TRBV18 | CASSPPGFGNNQPQHF
NA | TRBV18 | CASSPGTGANYGYTF
NA | TRBV28 | CASRRQGARSYGYTF
once | TRBV29-1 | CSVERGAGETQYF
NA | TRBV19 | CASSTTGTGGAYEQYF
NA | TRBV7-7 | CASSIGLAGGETQYF
NA | TRBV19 | CASSTTSGGFGETQYF
NA | TRBV7-9 | CASSLRGGNTIYF
NA | TRBV5-4 | CASSLTPLGVGRKTDTQYF
NA | TRBV19 | CATKSTGSLNYGYTF
NA | TRBV7-3 | CASTGTGNRSRGTGELFF
NA | TRBV5-1 | CASSLGQGDEQFF
NA | TRBV15 | CATSRDGGGYGYTF
NA | TRBV27 | CASSFQGQGRSYNSPLHF
NA | TRBV2 | CASSGNRGKYEQYF
NA | TRBV30 | CAWRAPGSGRRNEQFF
NA | TRBV28 | CASSRVRVDYGYTF
NA | TRBV18 | CASSPVSDRETQYF
NA | TRBV24-1 | CATSLPGVDNEQFF
NA | TRBV4-3 | CASSRVQGDGNTIYF
NA | TRBV18 | CASSPNRDISLYEQYF
once | TRBV3-1/TRBV3-2 | CASRHPGTSGSNEQFF
few | TRBV6-1 | CASSELRGVNEKLFF
NA | TRBV7-2 | CASSFTSANYGYTF
NA | TRBV28 | CATTSGNKETQYF
NA | TRBV27 | CASSQGSNQPQHF
few | TRBV6-5 | CASRSDRAVTEAFF
NA | TRBV7-7 | CASSLLAGHQETQYF
NA | TRBV10-3 | CAISGRGVAGESTDTQYF
NA | TRBV7-3 | CASSTGGRETQYF
NA | TRBV2 | CASRESGRLGYEQYF
NA | TRBV10-1 | CAKTWHSPLHF
NA | TRBV6-5 | CASSYGTSYSGELFF
NA | TRBV28 | CASSPPDGALHF
few | TRBV5-5 | CASSQNPPDRGQETQYF
NA | TRBV5-4 | CASRAGVYGYTF
NA | TRBV7-2 | CASSKYLILTGGTDTQYF